The subject of this entry is one TCR beta chain. Each CDR3 protein is one row after TCRdb ran MiXCR on the RT-PCR reads. Counted here are hundreds of thousands of distinct CDR3 sequences, 12% to 15% occurring once; the ten biggest clones make up 3.6%. Germline V gives CDR1 LGHNA, CDR2 YSLEER. V gave up 3 bases and J gave up 0 bases, with 15 bases separating them. The length of the CDR3 is 18 residues. Sequenced sample: memory CD4+ T cells from blood. The source is a female donor in good health, serving as a healthy control. This chain links TRBV4-3 with TRBJ2-6; D might be TRBD1 or TRBD2, each matching 5 bases. This CDR3 is CASSQIPGPSSGANVLTF. The CDR3 DNA reads as TGCGCCAGCAGCCAGATCCCGGGACCTAGCTCTGGGGCCAACGTCCTGACTTTC.